This TCR beta chain was recovered during a study of preoperative IRX-2 immunotherapy in early breast cancer. The method was immunoSEQ multiplex PCR; TCRdb's version includes in-frame clones alone and lacks a portion of them. The sample has approximately 28,000 clones; 82% are singletons. The sample's treatment: preoperative locoregional IRX-2 cytokine immunotherapy. Preoperative locoregional IRX-2 cytokine immunotherapy was tested in the phase Ib source study. This clone was detected a few times. This material was collected from a patient treated with IRX-2 immunotherapy. The TCR sequence derives from a human donor with breast cancer.

The DNA for the CDR3 is TGTGCCAGCGAAACGGGAAGCGGGAGTAGGGGCAATGAGCAGTTCTTC. Residues: CASETGSGSRGNEQFF. This chain links TRBV28 with TRBJ2-1; 8 bases are shared with TRBD2. The CDR3 covers 16 residues. V lost 8 bases, J lost 6 bases, and 15 bases stayed unmatched. Germline-derived CDR1 and CDR2 are MDHEN and SYDVKM.